This TCR beta chain was captured in a study of identifying expanded T cells in peripheral blood. Germline V gives CDR1 SGHVS, CDR2 FQNEAQ. The CDR3 extends over 12 amino acids. With 5 bases clipped from V and 6 bases from J, the junction kept 3 bases outside the gene matches. Clones were read by immunoSEQ multiplex PCR, and TCRdb kept only the in-frame ones, dropping some. The sample lists over 100,000 clones, approximately 90% occurring once. The source of this sequence is a person aged 18 to 70 in good health. The gene calls are TRBV7-8 and TRBJ1-2; 7 bases fit TRBD1. Specimen: blood. Written as DNA, the CDR3 is TGTGCCAGCAGCCTCGGGACAGATGGCTACACCTTC. Its translation is CASSLGTDGYTF.